This TCR beta chain appears in the sequencing data of a study of shared clonotypes between healthy human individuals. Study-wide results and caveats: Estimated richness values were generally larger in naive subsets than in memory subsets.

Combining CD45RO+ cells with CCR7-negative CD45RA+ TemRA cells gave CD8 memory. In the case of this clone: The antigen is unknown.

Deep level was the assay's run setting. The authors loaded about 200 ng DNA, 30,000 to 35,000 T cell genomes, into sorted-subset replicate PCRs. Produced via immunoSEQ multiplex PCR; TCRdb's table is partial and in-frame only. There are approximately 350,000 clones in the sample; roughly 96% occur only once, and about 0.34% lies in the top ten. The TCR originated in a man under 40 in good health. Sample: memory CD8+ T cells sorted from blood. As to subset: CD45RO+ cells pooled with CCR7-negative TemRA cells.

CDR3 region: CASRTNTEAFF. Written as DNA, the CDR3 is TGTGCCAGCAGGACCAACACTGAAGCTTTCTTT. The chain is built from TRBV27 and TRBJ1-1; the D is unclear. The CDR3 is made up of 11 amino acids. The V end was cut by 6 bases, the J end by 2 bases, with 4 bases between. Germline CDR1 MNHEY, CDR2 SMNVEV (reference sequence).